The rows below give T cell receptor beta chains drawn from one sample of a study of T cell repertoires in cytomegalovirus infection. MiXCR, run by TCRdb on the reads, gives a single entry per CDR3 protein. The sample holds 200,000 to 250,000 distinct CDR3 sequences, 6.5% seen once. Source material: PBMCs. The receptors originated from a human donor in good health (CMV status not recorded). Some clones in this sample may be carry-over from other donors' samples. The CDR3 runs from the conserved cysteine through the conserved F or W. Each record gives: J gene, D gene, clone size, V gene, CDR3 DNA, CDR3 protein. D genes are given only for firm matches. The size entry is marked missing in some rows and otherwise reads once, few, many or a size class.

j_call: TRBJ2-3
d_call: NA
clone_size: NA
v_call: TRBV30
cdr3_nt: TGTGCCTGGAGCCCTCCTCGGGGTACAGATACGCAGTATTTT
cdr3_aa: CAWSPPRGTDTQYF

j_call: TRBJ1-1
d_call: TRBD1
clone_size: many
v_call: TRBV20-1
cdr3_nt: TGCAGTGCTGAACACTTCGGACAGGTGAACACTGAAGCTTTCTTT
cdr3_aa: CSAEHFGQVNTEAFF

j_call: TRBJ1-1
d_call: NA
clone_size: many
v_call: TRBV7-3
cdr3_nt: TGTGCCAGCAGCTCCCTGGGGCGTGGTGGCACTGAAGCTTTCTTT
cdr3_aa: CASSSLGRGGTEAFF

j_call: TRBJ1-5
d_call: NA
clone_size: many
v_call: TRBV2
cdr3_nt: TGTGCCAGCAGTGAAGGCGCAGTTGGCCAGCCCCAGCATTTT
cdr3_aa: CASSEGAVGQPQHF

j_call: TRBJ2-1
d_call: TRBD2
clone_size: many
v_call: TRBV15
cdr3_nt: TGTGCCACCAGCGGCACGGGGGGGACCTACAATGAGCAGTTCTTC
cdr3_aa: CATSGTGGTYNEQFF

j_call: TRBJ1-2
d_call: NA
clone_size: NA
v_call: TRBV9
cdr3_nt: TGTGCCAGCAGCCCGCCGGGGGGCGAATATGGCTACACCTTC
cdr3_aa: CASSPPGGEYGYTF

j_call: TRBJ2-7
d_call: TRBD2
clone_size: NA
v_call: TRBV5-1
cdr3_nt: TGCGCCAGCAGCACCGTCGGGGGGGACGAGCAGTACTTC
cdr3_aa: CASSTVGGDEQYF

j_call: TRBJ2-1
d_call: NA
clone_size: few
v_call: TRBV13
cdr3_nt: TGTGCCAGCAGCTTAGGCATGACCTCCCGCAATGAGCAGTTCTTC
cdr3_aa: CASSLGMTSRNEQFF

j_call: TRBJ1-1
d_call: NA
clone_size: many
v_call: TRBV20-1
cdr3_nt: TGCAGTGCTAGGCAGACCATGAACACTGAAGCTTTCTTT
cdr3_aa: CSARQTMNTEAFF

j_call: TRBJ2-7
d_call: TRBD1
clone_size: many
v_call: TRBV28
cdr3_nt: TGTGCCAGCAGTTTATCGGGACAGGGGTCATCCTACGAGCAGTACTTC
cdr3_aa: CASSLSGQGSSYEQYF

j_call: TRBJ2-7
d_call: NA
clone_size: many
v_call: TRBV5-1
cdr3_nt: TGCGCCAGCAGGTCCCAAGACTCCTACGAGCAGTACTTC
cdr3_aa: CASRSQDSYEQYF

j_call: TRBJ1-1
d_call: NA
clone_size: many
v_call: TRBV7-2
cdr3_nt: TGTGCCAGCAGCCCCCAGGGTCTGGAAGCTTTCTTT
cdr3_aa: CASSPQGLEAFF

j_call: TRBJ1-5
d_call: NA
clone_size: many
v_call: TRBV7-9
cdr3_nt: TGTGCCAGCAGCTTAGTCGGGACAAATCAGCCCCAGCATTTT
cdr3_aa: CASSLVGTNQPQHF

j_call: TRBJ1-5
d_call: TRBD1
clone_size: many
v_call: TRBV6-2/TRBV6-3
cdr3_nt: TGTGCCACGCGGACCGGGACAGGCAATAGCAATCAGCCCCAGCATTTT
cdr3_aa: CATRTGTGNSNQPQHF

j_call: TRBJ1-2
d_call: NA
clone_size: many
v_call: TRBV7-8
cdr3_nt: TGTGCCAGCAGCTTAGAAGGGGATCCACTACTATATGGCTACACCTTC
cdr3_aa: CASSLEGDPLLYGYTF

j_call: TRBJ1-5
d_call: TRBD1
clone_size: NA
v_call: TRBV12-3/TRBV12-4
cdr3_nt: TGTGCCAGCAGTGACAGGGGCCATGAGCGGCCCCAGCATTTT
cdr3_aa: CASSDRGHERPQHF

j_call: TRBJ2-2
d_call: TRBD1
clone_size: many
v_call: TRBV2
cdr3_nt: TGTGCCAGCAGGATTGACAGGGGGCCCACCGGGGAGCTGTTTTTT
cdr3_aa: CASRIDRGPTGELFF

j_call: TRBJ1-2
d_call: TRBD1
clone_size: many
v_call: TRBV7-2
cdr3_nt: TGTGCCAGCAGCGCCGACGGGACAGGGCCCGGCTACACCTTC
cdr3_aa: CASSADGTGPGYTF

j_call: TRBJ1-5
d_call: NA
clone_size: many
v_call: TRBV6-1
cdr3_nt: TGTGCCAGCAGTTCCTTCAATTTCCAGCCCCAGCATTTT
cdr3_aa: CASSSFNFQPQHF

j_call: TRBJ1-1
d_call: NA
clone_size: NA
v_call: TRBV28
cdr3_nt: TGTGCCAGCAGGACAGGACCCCAAGAGGCTTTCTTT
cdr3_aa: CASRTGPQEAFF

j_call: TRBJ2-1
d_call: NA
clone_size: few
v_call: TRBV28
cdr3_nt: TGTGCCAGCAGTTTAATTCTCGAGAAGTTCTTC
cdr3_aa: CASSLILEKFF

j_call: TRBJ2-1
d_call: TRBD2
clone_size: many
v_call: TRBV28
cdr3_nt: TGTGCCAGCAGTCCCGGTGGGAGTCGGGGGGGCCTCGGCAATGAGCAGTTCTTC
cdr3_aa: CASSPGGSRGGLGNEQFF

j_call: TRBJ2-5
d_call: NA
clone_size: many
v_call: TRBV6-2/TRBV6-3
cdr3_nt: TGTGCCAGCAGTTACTCGAAGACTAACCCGACCCGAGAGACCCAGTACTTC
cdr3_aa: CASSYSKTNPTRETQYF

j_call: TRBJ1-5
d_call: NA
clone_size: few
v_call: TRBV20-1
cdr3_nt: TGCAGTGCTAGAGAAGGGCAGCCCAATCAGCCCCAGCATTTT
cdr3_aa: CSAREGQPNQPQHF

j_call: TRBJ1-2
d_call: NA
clone_size: NA
v_call: TRBV28
cdr3_nt: TGTGCCAGCAGTTCAGGGTTTTACACCTTC
cdr3_aa: CASSSGFYTF

j_call: TRBJ2-1
d_call: TRBD1
clone_size: many
v_call: TRBV28
cdr3_nt: TGTGCCAGCCAAGGGGGCGATCTGTATGAGCAGTTCTTC
cdr3_aa: CASQGGDLYEQFF

j_call: TRBJ1-5
d_call: TRBD1
clone_size: many
v_call: TRBV28
cdr3_nt: TGTGCCAGCAGTGGACAGGGATTGGGCAGGCAGCCCCAGCATTTT
cdr3_aa: CASSGQGLGRQPQHF

j_call: TRBJ2-7
d_call: NA
clone_size: many
v_call: TRBV7-2
cdr3_nt: TGTGCCAGCAGCAGGGGGGGCGAGGGCCTCAACGAGCAGTACTTC
cdr3_aa: CASSRGGEGLNEQYF

j_call: TRBJ1-1
d_call: NA
clone_size: many
v_call: TRBV5-8
cdr3_nt: TGTGCCGGGAACACTGAAGCTTTCTTT
cdr3_aa: CAGNTEAFF

j_call: TRBJ2-5
d_call: NA
clone_size: many
v_call: TRBV20-1
cdr3_nt: TGCAGTGCTAGGCAAGCGGGCGGGGAGACCCAGTACTTC
cdr3_aa: CSARQAGGETQYF

j_call: TRBJ2-5
d_call: NA
clone_size: many
v_call: TRBV20-1
cdr3_nt: TGCAGTGCCGGGACTGGAGAGACCCAGTACTTC
cdr3_aa: CSAGTGETQYF

j_call: TRBJ2-7
d_call: TRBD2
clone_size: many
v_call: TRBV28
cdr3_nt: TGTGCCAGCAGTCTCCCCGGGGCGGGGGGGCAGAACGAGCAGTACTTC
cdr3_aa: CASSLPGAGGQNEQYF

j_call: TRBJ1-2
d_call: NA
clone_size: few
v_call: TRBV28
cdr3_nt: TGTGCCAGCAGTTTAGACTTGGGGACGACTCGTTCTGAGGGCTACACCTTC
cdr3_aa: CASSLDLGTTRSEGYTF

j_call: TRBJ1-2
d_call: NA
clone_size: many
v_call: TRBV12-3/TRBV12-4
cdr3_nt: TGTGCCAGCAGTCCCCCGGCGACTAACTATGGCTACACCTTC
cdr3_aa: CASSPPATNYGYTF

j_call: TRBJ1-2
d_call: NA
clone_size: NA
v_call: TRBV29-1
cdr3_nt: TGCAGCGTTGGTGGAACTGGAGGCTATGGCTACACCTTC
cdr3_aa: CSVGGTGGYGYTF

j_call: TRBJ1-6
d_call: NA
clone_size: many
v_call: TRBV7-3
cdr3_nt: TGTGCCAGCAGCTTTGCCCCTGGGCGGGATTCACCCCTCCACTTT
cdr3_aa: CASSFAPGRDSPLHF

j_call: TRBJ2-5
d_call: NA
clone_size: many
v_call: TRBV5-6
cdr3_nt: TGTGCCAGCAGCTTGAGAGGGGTCGAGACCCAGTACTTC
cdr3_aa: CASSLRGVETQYF

j_call: TRBJ1-2
d_call: NA
clone_size: few
v_call: TRBV20-1
cdr3_nt: TGCAGTGCTAGATCCGGGGGTCTCTATGGCTACACCTTC
cdr3_aa: CSARSGGLYGYTF

j_call: TRBJ2-5
d_call: NA
clone_size: NA
v_call: TRBV18
cdr3_nt: TGTGCCAGCTCACCGATACAGGGTGGGGAGACCCAGTACTTC
cdr3_aa: CASSPIQGGETQYF

j_call: TRBJ1-2
d_call: NA
clone_size: many
v_call: TRBV7-8
cdr3_nt: TGTGCCAGCAGCTTATCCTGGGGGGCGGCTTCTGGCTACACCTTC
cdr3_aa: CASSLSWGAASGYTF

j_call: TRBJ2-1
d_call: TRBD1
clone_size: many
v_call: TRBV10-2
cdr3_nt: TGCGCCAGCAGTGGGACAGGCCACTACAATGAGCAGTTCTTC
cdr3_aa: CASSGTGHYNEQFF

j_call: TRBJ2-7
d_call: NA
clone_size: many
v_call: TRBV7-8
cdr3_nt: TGTGCCAGCAGCTCCGGGACTTTTACCTACGAGCAGTACTTC
cdr3_aa: CASSSGTFTYEQYF

j_call: TRBJ2-7
d_call: TRBD1
clone_size: many
v_call: TRBV12-3/TRBV12-4
cdr3_nt: TGTGCCAGCAGTTGGCGTCCGGGACAGGGGACCTACGAGCAGTACTTC
cdr3_aa: CASSWRPGQGTYEQYF

j_call: TRBJ2-4
d_call: NA
clone_size: many
v_call: TRBV7-2
cdr3_nt: TGTGCCAGCAGCCCCGGGGCCCTCAACGCGATGGGCAAAAACATTCAGTACTTC
cdr3_aa: CASSPGALNAMGKNIQYF

j_call: TRBJ1-6
d_call: NA
clone_size: many
v_call: TRBV6-5
cdr3_nt: TGTGCCAGCAGTTACTCGGTACGGGGGCAGAGCTCCTATAATTCACCCCTCCACTTT
cdr3_aa: CASSYSVRGQSSYNSPLHF